This is a list of T cell receptor beta chains from one sample in a study of T-cell memory formation after mild COVID-19. TCRdb re-analysed the 5' RACE reads in MiXCR, keeping a single row per CDR3 protein. The sample lists 470,000 or so distinct CDR3 sequences, around 17% occurring once. Input material: PBMCs or a T cell subset sorted from them (not recorded which). These receptors were taken from a man younger than 35 who had mild COVID-19 (a few samples of this study predate the infection). Cell type and time point are not known. Each CDR3 is given with its conserved first and last residue. A D gene is named only where the DNA matches it firmly. Clone size is stated in some rows and not others, as once, few, many or a class when expanded.

cdr3_length: 13
clone_size: .
v_call: TRBV7-9
j_call: TRBJ2-1
d_call: .
cdr3_aa: CASSSPQRNEQFF
cdr3_nt: TGTGCCAGCAGCTCCCCCCAGAGGAATGAGCAGTTCTTC

cdr3_length: 14
clone_size: many
v_call: TRBV5-1
j_call: TRBJ2-5
d_call: .
cdr3_aa: CASSLTAGAGDQYF
cdr3_nt: TGCGCCAGCAGCTTGACCGCGGGGGCGGGGGACCAGTACTTC

cdr3_length: 13
clone_size: .
v_call: TRBV5-1
j_call: TRBJ1-1
d_call: .
cdr3_aa: CASRSSLNTEAFF
cdr3_nt: TGCGCCAGCAGGTCCAGTTTGAACACTGAAGCTTTCTTT

cdr3_length: 16
clone_size: .
v_call: TRBV5-1
j_call: TRBJ2-1
d_call: .
cdr3_aa: CASSLAMAGGGDEQFF
cdr3_nt: TGCGCCAGCAGCTTGGCCATGGCAGGGGGAGGCGATGAGCAGTTCTTC

cdr3_length: 13
clone_size: .
v_call: TRBV6-2/TRBV6-3
j_call: TRBJ2-5
d_call: .
cdr3_aa: CASSADGERTQYF
cdr3_nt: TGTGCCAGCAGCGCCGACGGGGAGCGGACCCAGTACTTC

cdr3_length: 15
clone_size: .
v_call: TRBV7-9
j_call: TRBJ1-2
d_call: TRBD1
cdr3_aa: CASSLAGSGGYGYTF
cdr3_nt: TGTGCCAGCAGCTTAGCTGGCTCAGGGGGCTATGGCTACACCTTC

cdr3_length: 14
clone_size: .
v_call: TRBV2
j_call: TRBJ1-3
d_call: .
cdr3_aa: CASSDVNSGNTIYF
cdr3_nt: TGTGCCAGCAGTGATGTCAACTCTGGAAACACCATATATTTT

cdr3_length: 14
clone_size: .
v_call: TRBV10-3
j_call: TRBJ1-2
d_call: TRBD1
cdr3_aa: CAISPRDRDNGYTF
cdr3_nt: TGTGCCATCAGTCCGAGGGACAGGGACAATGGCTACACCTTC

cdr3_length: 13
clone_size: many
v_call: TRBV7-6
j_call: TRBJ2-1
d_call: .
cdr3_aa: CASSSWDNNEQFF
cdr3_nt: TGTGCCAGCAGCTCATGGGATAACAATGAGCAGTTCTTC

cdr3_length: 18
clone_size: .
v_call: TRBV9
j_call: TRBJ2-2
d_call: TRBD1
cdr3_aa: CASSARTGGLFGTGELFF
cdr3_nt: TGTGCCAGCAGCGCTAGGACAGGGGGCTTGTTCGGGACCGGGGAGCTGTTTTTT

cdr3_length: 13
clone_size: .
v_call: TRBV2
j_call: TRBJ2-3
d_call: .
cdr3_aa: CARRIGATDTQYF
cdr3_nt: TGTGCCAGGCGTATAGGGGCCACAGATACGCAGTATTTT

cdr3_length: 16
clone_size: .
v_call: TRBV7-9
j_call: TRBJ1-1
d_call: .
cdr3_aa: CASSSFQKQGPGSGFF
cdr3_nt: TGTGCCAGCAGCTCATTCCAGAAACAGGGACCCGGGTCCGGTTTCTTT

cdr3_length: 19
clone_size: few
v_call: TRBV7-9
j_call: TRBJ2-3
d_call: TRBD2
cdr3_aa: CASSFTPTGRGGSPDTQYF
cdr3_nt: TGTGCCAGCAGCTTCACCCCTACCGGGAGGGGGGGTTCCCCAGATACGCAGTATTTT

cdr3_length: 14
clone_size: few
v_call: TRBV7-6
j_call: TRBJ2-5
d_call: .
cdr3_aa: CASRSGGQGETQYF
cdr3_nt: TGTGCCAGCAGGTCCGGTGGGCAGGGGGAGACCCAGTACTTC

cdr3_length: 12
clone_size: few
v_call: TRBV7-9
j_call: TRBJ1-1
d_call: TRBD1
cdr3_aa: CASITDRREAFF
cdr3_nt: TGTGCCAGCATCACGGACAGGAGAGAAGCTTTCTTT

cdr3_length: 14
clone_size: many
v_call: TRBV5-1
j_call: TRBJ2-5
d_call: .
cdr3_aa: CASSFRDWKETQYF
cdr3_nt: TGCGCCAGCAGCTTCCGTGACTGGAAAGAGACCCAGTACTTC

cdr3_length: 18
clone_size: .
v_call: TRBV4-3
j_call: TRBJ1-4
d_call: .
cdr3_aa: CASSHQPLWGATNEKLFF
cdr3_nt: TGCGCCAGCAGCCACCAACCCCTGTGGGGCGCAACTAATGAAAAACTGTTTTTT

cdr3_length: 13
clone_size: .
v_call: TRBV16
j_call: TRBJ2-5
d_call: .
cdr3_aa: CASRQTFWGAQYF
cdr3_nt: TGTGCCAGCAGACAAACCTTCTGGGGAGCCCAGTACTTC

cdr3_length: 12
clone_size: few
v_call: TRBV7-9
j_call: TRBJ1-1
d_call: .
cdr3_aa: CASGSGGTEAFF
cdr3_nt: TGTGCCAGCGGGTCGGGGGGCACTGAAGCTTTCTTT

cdr3_length: 13
clone_size: few
v_call: TRBV20-1
j_call: TRBJ2-4
d_call: TRBD2
cdr3_aa: CSAGRRGVNIQYF
cdr3_nt: TGCAGTGCCGGTCGCCGGGGGGTGAACATTCAGTACTTC

cdr3_length: 14
clone_size: .
v_call: TRBV6-2/TRBV6-3
j_call: TRBJ1-6
d_call: TRBD1
cdr3_aa: CASRTGGSPSPLHF
cdr3_nt: TGTGCCAGCAGAACAGGGGGCAGCCCTTCACCCCTCCACTTT

cdr3_length: 12
clone_size: few
v_call: TRBV6-1
j_call: TRBJ2-3
d_call: .
cdr3_aa: CASSEAWDTQYF
cdr3_nt: TGTGCCAGCAGTGAGGCCTGGGATACGCAGTATTTT

cdr3_length: 14
clone_size: .
v_call: TRBV6-5
j_call: TRBJ2-3
d_call: .
cdr3_aa: CASSYSGGRATQYF
cdr3_nt: TGTGCCAGCAGTTACTCTGGGGGGAGAGCTACGCAGTATTTT

cdr3_length: 15
clone_size: .
v_call: TRBV6-5
j_call: TRBJ1-6
d_call: TRBD1
cdr3_aa: CASSYSDRGGSPLHF
cdr3_nt: TGTGCCAGCAGTTACTCGGACAGGGGAGGTTCACCCCTCCACTTT

cdr3_length: 14
clone_size: few
v_call: TRBV12-3/TRBV12-4
j_call: TRBJ1-1
d_call: .
cdr3_aa: CASSLLGLDTEAFF
cdr3_nt: TGTGCCAGCAGTCTGCTTGGTTTGGACACTGAAGCTTTCTTT

cdr3_length: 13
clone_size: few
v_call: TRBV28
j_call: TRBJ1-4
d_call: TRBD1
cdr3_aa: CATQGASNEKLFF
cdr3_nt: TGTGCCACCCAGGGGGCTAGTAATGAAAAACTGTTTTTT

cdr3_length: 15
clone_size: few
v_call: TRBV9
j_call: TRBJ2-6
d_call: TRBD1
cdr3_aa: CASGQGSPGANVLTF
cdr3_nt: TGTGCCAGCGGACAGGGTTCACCTGGGGCCAACGTCCTGACTTTC

cdr3_length: 16
clone_size: many
v_call: TRBV7-2
j_call: TRBJ2-6
d_call: .
cdr3_aa: CASSPGRFSGANVLTF
cdr3_nt: TGTGCCAGCAGCCCCGGACGGTTCTCTGGGGCCAACGTCCTGACTTTC

cdr3_length: 16
clone_size: few
v_call: TRBV7-2
j_call: TRBJ2-5
d_call: TRBD2
cdr3_aa: CASSLGGLAEQETQYF
cdr3_nt: TGTGCCAGCAGCTTAGGGGGACTAGCGGAGCAAGAGACCCAGTACTTC

cdr3_length: 14
clone_size: many
v_call: TRBV5-1
j_call: TRBJ1-1
d_call: .
cdr3_aa: CASSLEQGWTDAFF
cdr3_nt: TGCGCCAGCAGCCTGGAACAGGGTTGGACTGATGCTTTCTTT

cdr3_length: 12
clone_size: .
v_call: TRBV7-2
j_call: TRBJ1-3
d_call: .
cdr3_aa: CASRDSGNTIYF
cdr3_nt: TGTGCCAGCAGGGATAGTGGAAACACCATATATTTT

cdr3_length: 17
clone_size: few
v_call: TRBV6-5
j_call: TRBJ2-5
d_call: TRBD1
cdr3_aa: CASSYVRGLPYQETQYF
cdr3_nt: TGTGCCAGCAGTTACGTCAGGGGGCTTCCGTACCAAGAGACCCAGTACTTC

cdr3_length: 13
clone_size: few
v_call: TRBV6-2/TRBV6-3
j_call: TRBJ2-1
d_call: .
cdr3_aa: CASSHGGINEQFF
cdr3_nt: TGTGCCAGCAGTCACGGTGGGATCAATGAGCAGTTCTTC

cdr3_length: 18
clone_size: few
v_call: TRBV15
j_call: TRBJ2-5
d_call: .
cdr3_aa: CATSRDIWGGHTPKTQYF
cdr3_nt: TGTGCCACCAGCAGAGATATTTGGGGAGGACATACTCCAAAGACCCAGTACTTC

cdr3_length: 12
clone_size: .
v_call: TRBV18
j_call: TRBJ1-1
d_call: .
cdr3_aa: CARPQPNTEAFF
cdr3_nt: TGTGCCAGGCCGCAACCGAACACTGAAGCTTTCTTT

cdr3_length: 14
clone_size: few
v_call: TRBV7-8
j_call: TRBJ1-5
d_call: TRBD1
cdr3_aa: CASSMNRGGQPQHF
cdr3_nt: TGTGCCAGCAGCATGAACAGGGGTGGTCAGCCCCAGCATTTT

cdr3_length: 15
clone_size: few
v_call: TRBV7-2
j_call: TRBJ1-3
d_call: .
cdr3_aa: CASSLGAGRGNTIYF
cdr3_nt: TGTGCCAGCAGCTTAGGGGCAGGTCGGGGAAACACCATATATTTT

cdr3_length: 16
clone_size: .
v_call: TRBV5-1
j_call: TRBJ2-1
d_call: .
cdr3_aa: CASSLLTGTGSGEQFF
cdr3_nt: TGCGCCAGCAGCTTGCTTACGGGGACGGGGTCGGGTGAGCAGTTCTTC

cdr3_length: 16
clone_size: few
v_call: TRBV7-9
j_call: TRBJ2-7
d_call: TRBD1
cdr3_aa: CASTDEPGQLVHEQYF
cdr3_nt: TGTGCCAGCACCGACGAACCGGGACAGTTGGTCCACGAGCAGTACTTC

cdr3_length: 15
clone_size: .
v_call: TRBV7-6
j_call: TRBJ2-3
d_call: TRBD1
cdr3_aa: CASSLPGQGTDTQYF
cdr3_nt: TGTGCCAGCAGCCTCCCGGGACAGGGCACAGATACGCAGTATTTT